This TCR beta chain was identified in a study of T cell responses to AZD1222 COVID-19 vaccine. With respect to this clone: The target antigen is unknown.

Study outcomes and limitations: Baseline seropositivity characterized only six AZD1222 recipients.

Clones were read by immunoSEQ multiplex PCR, and TCRdb kept only the in-frame ones, dropping some. Of 95,000 to 100,000 clones in the sample, roughly 87% are singletons; the top ten hold 15% to 20%. This CDR3 comprises 13 residues. The ends were cut back, 0 bases at V and 7 bases at J, with 12 bases in the middle. Looked up from germline, CDR1 is GTSNPN and CDR2 is SVGIG (reference sequence). The sequence came from an adult in good health. Material: peripheral blood, obtained on day 0 of AZD1222 vaccination. The chain has TRBV30 and TRBJ1-1; D not resolved. The CDR3, as DNA: TGTGCCTGGAGTGTCGGACGAGGAAGTGAAGCTTTCTTT. Amino acids: CAWSVGRGSEAFF.